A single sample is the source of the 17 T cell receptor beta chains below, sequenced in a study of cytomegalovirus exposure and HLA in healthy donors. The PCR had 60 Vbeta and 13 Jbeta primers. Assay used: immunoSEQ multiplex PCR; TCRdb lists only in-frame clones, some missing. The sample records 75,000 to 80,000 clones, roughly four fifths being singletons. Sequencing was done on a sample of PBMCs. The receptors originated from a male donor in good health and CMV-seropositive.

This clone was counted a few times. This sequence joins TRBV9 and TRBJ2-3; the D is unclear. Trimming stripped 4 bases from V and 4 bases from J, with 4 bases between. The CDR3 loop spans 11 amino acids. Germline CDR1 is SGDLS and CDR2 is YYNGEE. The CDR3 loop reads CASSISDTQYF. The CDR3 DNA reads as TGTGCCAGCAGCATCTCAGATACGCAGTATTTT.

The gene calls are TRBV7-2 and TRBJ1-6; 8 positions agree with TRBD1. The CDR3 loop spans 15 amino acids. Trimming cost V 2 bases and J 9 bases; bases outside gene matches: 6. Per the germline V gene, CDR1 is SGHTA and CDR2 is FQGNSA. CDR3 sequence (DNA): TGTGCCAGCAGCTTACTGTGGACAGGGAGTTCACCCCTCCACTTT. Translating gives CASSLLWTGSSPLHF.

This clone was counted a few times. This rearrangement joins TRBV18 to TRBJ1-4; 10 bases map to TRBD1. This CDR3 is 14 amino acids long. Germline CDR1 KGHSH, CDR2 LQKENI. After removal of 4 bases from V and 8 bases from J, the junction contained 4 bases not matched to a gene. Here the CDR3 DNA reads TGTGCCAGCTCACACGGGACAGGGGACGAAAAACTGTTTTTT. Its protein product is CASSHGTGDEKLFF. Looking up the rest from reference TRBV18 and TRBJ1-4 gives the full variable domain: NAGVMQNPRHLVRRRGQEARLRCSPMKGHSHVYWYRQLPEEGLKFMVYLQKENIIDESGMPKERFSAEFPKEGPSILRIQQVVRGDSAAYFCASSHGTGDEKLFFGSGTQLSVL.

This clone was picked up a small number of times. The CDR3 here is CASSSGTASGNTIYF. The DNA of the CDR3 is TGTGCCAGCAGCTCCGGGACAGCCTCTGGAAACACCATATATTTT. The chain joins TRBV11-2 to TRBJ1-3, with 7 positions matching TRBD1. Germline V gives CDR1 SGHAT, CDR2 FQNNGV. The CDR3 is 15 amino acids. Losses at the gene ends were 4 bases for V and 0 bases for J; bases not matched to a gene: 3.

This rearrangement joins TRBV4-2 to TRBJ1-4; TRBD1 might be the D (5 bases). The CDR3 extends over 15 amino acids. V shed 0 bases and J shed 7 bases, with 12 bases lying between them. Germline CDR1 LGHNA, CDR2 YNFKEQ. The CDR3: CASSQEEEQGEKLFF. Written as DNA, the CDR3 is TGTGCCAGCAGCCAAGAAGAGGAGCAGGGTGAAAAACTGTTTTTT.

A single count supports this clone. The CDR3 is CASSDGTSGRDTQYF. The DNA of the CDR3 is TGTGCCAGCAGTGACGGGACTAGCGGGAGGGATACGCAGTATTTT. J is TRBJ2-3 and V is TRBV6-1; 15 bases are a match to TRBD2. The CDR3 covers 15 residues. The V and J ends lost 3 bases and 6 bases, in that order; junction bases with no gene match: 1. CDR1 MNHNS and CDR2 SASEGT come from the germline V gene.

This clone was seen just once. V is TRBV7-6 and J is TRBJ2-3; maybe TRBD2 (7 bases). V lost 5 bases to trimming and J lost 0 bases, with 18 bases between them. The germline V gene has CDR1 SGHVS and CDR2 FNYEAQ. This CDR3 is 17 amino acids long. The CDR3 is CASSPRGGGRSTDTQYF. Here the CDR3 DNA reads TGTGCCAGCAGCCCCAGGGGCGGCGGGAGAAGCACAGATACGCAGTATTTT.

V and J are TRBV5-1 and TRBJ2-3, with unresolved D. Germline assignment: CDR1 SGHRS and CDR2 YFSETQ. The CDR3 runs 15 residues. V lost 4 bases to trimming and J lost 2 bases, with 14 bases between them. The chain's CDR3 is CASSGNGYLTDTQYF. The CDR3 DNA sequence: TGCGCCAGCAGCGGAAACGGGTACCTCACAGATACGCAGTATTTT.

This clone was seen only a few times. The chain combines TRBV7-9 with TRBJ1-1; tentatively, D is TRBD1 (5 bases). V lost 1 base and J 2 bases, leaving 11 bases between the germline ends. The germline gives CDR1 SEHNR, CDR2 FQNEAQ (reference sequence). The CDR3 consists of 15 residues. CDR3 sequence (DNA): TGTGCCAGCAGCTTAGGTCTTACAGGAAACACTGAAGCTTTCTTT. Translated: CASSLGLTGNTEAFF.

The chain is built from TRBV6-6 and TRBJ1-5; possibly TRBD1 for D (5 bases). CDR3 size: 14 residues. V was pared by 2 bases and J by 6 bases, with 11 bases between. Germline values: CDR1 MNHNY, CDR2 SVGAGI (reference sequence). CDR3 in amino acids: CASSYPQGGQPQHF. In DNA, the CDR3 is TGTGCCAGCAGTTACCCGCAGGGCGGTCAGCCCCAGCATTTT.

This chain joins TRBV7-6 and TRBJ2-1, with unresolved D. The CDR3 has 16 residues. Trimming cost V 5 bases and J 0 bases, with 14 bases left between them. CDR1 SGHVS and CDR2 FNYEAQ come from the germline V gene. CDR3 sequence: CASSAPLRSSYNEQFF. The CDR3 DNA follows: TGTGCCAGCAGCGCCCCATTGAGGAGCTCCTACAATGAGCAGTTCTTC.

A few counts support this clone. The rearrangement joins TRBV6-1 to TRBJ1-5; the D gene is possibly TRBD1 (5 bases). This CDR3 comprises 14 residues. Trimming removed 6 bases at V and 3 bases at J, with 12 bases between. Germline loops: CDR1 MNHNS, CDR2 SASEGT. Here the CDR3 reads CASRGGWDNQPQHF. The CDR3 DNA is TGTGCCAGCAGGGGGGGGTGGGACAATCAGCCCCAGCATTTT.

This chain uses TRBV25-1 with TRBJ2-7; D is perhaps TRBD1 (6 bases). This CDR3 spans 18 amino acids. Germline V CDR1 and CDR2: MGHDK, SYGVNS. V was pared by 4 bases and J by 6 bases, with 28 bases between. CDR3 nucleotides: TGTGCCAGCAGTGGCCCGGGCAGGGGCAAGGTCCTTCGGTCCGAGCAGTACTTC. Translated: CASSGPGRGKVLRSEQYF.

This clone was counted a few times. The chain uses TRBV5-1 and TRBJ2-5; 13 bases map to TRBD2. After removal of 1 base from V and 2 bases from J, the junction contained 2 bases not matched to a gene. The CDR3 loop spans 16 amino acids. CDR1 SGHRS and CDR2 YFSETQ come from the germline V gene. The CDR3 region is CASSLLLAGGQETQYF. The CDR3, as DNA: TGCGCCAGCAGCTTGTTACTAGCGGGAGGGCAAGAGACCCAGTACTTC.

CDR3 in DNA: TGTGCCAGCAGCCCTGACAATATGCTGACTGAAGCTTTCTTT. Translation gives CASSPDNMLTEAFF. The chain joins TRBV5-5 to TRBJ1-1, with D unclear. CDR1 is SGHKS, CDR2 YYEKEE, per germline (reference sequence). V was trimmed by 4 bases and J by 5 bases, leaving 15 bases between them. This CDR3 is 14 amino acids long. Looking up the rest from reference TRBV5-5 and TRBJ1-1 gives the full variable domain: DAGVTQSPTHLIKTRGQQVTLRCSPISGHKSVSWYQQVLGQGPQFIFQYYEKEERGRGNFPDRFSARQFPNYSSELNVNALLLGDSALYLCASSPDNMLTEAFFGQGTRLTVV.

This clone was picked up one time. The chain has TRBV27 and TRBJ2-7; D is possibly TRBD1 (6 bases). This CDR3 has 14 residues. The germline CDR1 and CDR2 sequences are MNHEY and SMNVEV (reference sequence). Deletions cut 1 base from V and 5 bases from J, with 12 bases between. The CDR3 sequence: CASSLWQGRHEQYF. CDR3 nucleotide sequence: TGTGCCAGCAGTTTATGGCAGGGGCGCCACGAGCAGTACTTC.

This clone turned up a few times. This chain's CDR3 is CARQAGNTDTQYF. Written as DNA, the CDR3 is TGTGCCCGGCAAGCGGGAAACACAGATACGCAGTATTTT. This chain links TRBV30 with TRBJ2-3; 7 bases line up with TRBD2. Germline trimming cut 8 bases from V and 2 bases from J; bases unmatched to any gene: 7. This CDR3 contains 13 residues. Germline assignment: CDR1 GTSNPN and CDR2 SVGIG (reference sequence).